This T cell receptor beta chain was obtained from a study of blood T cell repertoires in COVID-19. Study in general: COVID-19 samples, acute and convalescent, were from the United States, Italy and Spain.

Germline CDR1 and CDR2: MNHEY and SMNVEV (reference sequence). This CDR3 has 14 amino acids. V lost 2 bases and J 6 bases, leaving 11 bases between the germline ends. In the authors' methods: The authors estimated nucleated cell counts from reference gene primer amplification. Profiled with immunoSEQ multiplex PCR; TCRdb holds only in-frame clones, not every one. V and J calls and clone size are as listed in that table; D and trimming were resolved from the DNA. The table lists about 170,000 clones, around 80% of them singletons. The source is a woman in her seventies who had recovered from COVID-19. Sequencing was carried out using peripheral blood. This chain uses TRBV27 with TRBJ2-4, with TRBD2 as a possible D gene (5 bases). CDR3 bases: TGTGCCAGCAGTTTAAGAGGGTCGGGAAACATTCAGTACTTC. Encoded protein: CASSLRGSGNIQYF.